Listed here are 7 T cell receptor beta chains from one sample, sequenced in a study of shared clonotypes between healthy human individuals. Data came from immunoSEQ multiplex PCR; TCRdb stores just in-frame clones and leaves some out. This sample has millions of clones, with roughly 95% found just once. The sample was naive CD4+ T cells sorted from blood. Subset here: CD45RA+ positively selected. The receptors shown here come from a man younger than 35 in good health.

CDR3 nucleotide sequence: TGTGCCAGCAGTGAGGGACAGGGGGTGGTAGATACGCAGTATTTT. Protein: CASSEGQGVVDTQYF. The chain uses TRBV25-1 and TRBJ2-3; TRBD1 matches 11 bases. The CDR3 has 15 residues. The ends lost 3 bases at V and 5 bases at J; junction bases unmatched: 4. In germline, CDR1 is MGHDK, CDR2 SYGVNS.

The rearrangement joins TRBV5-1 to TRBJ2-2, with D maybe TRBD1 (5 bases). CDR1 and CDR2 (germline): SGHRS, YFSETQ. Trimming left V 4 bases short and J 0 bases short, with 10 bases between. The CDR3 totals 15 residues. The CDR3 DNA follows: TGCGCCAGCAGCCAGACAGATCCGAACACCGGGGAGCTGTTTTTT. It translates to CASSQTDPNTGELFF.

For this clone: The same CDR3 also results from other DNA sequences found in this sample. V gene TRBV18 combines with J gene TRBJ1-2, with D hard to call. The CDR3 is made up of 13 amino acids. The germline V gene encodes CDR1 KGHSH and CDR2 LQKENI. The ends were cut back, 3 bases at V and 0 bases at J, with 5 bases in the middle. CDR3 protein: CASSPTANYGYTF. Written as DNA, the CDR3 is TGTGCCAGCTCACCGACGGCTAACTATGGCTACACCTTC.

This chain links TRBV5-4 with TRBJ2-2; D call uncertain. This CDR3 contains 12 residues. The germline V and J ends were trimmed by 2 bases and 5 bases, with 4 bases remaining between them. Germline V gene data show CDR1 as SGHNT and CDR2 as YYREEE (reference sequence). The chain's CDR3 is CASSFSTGELFF. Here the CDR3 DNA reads TGTGCCAGCAGCTTTAGTACCGGGGAGCTGTTTTTT.

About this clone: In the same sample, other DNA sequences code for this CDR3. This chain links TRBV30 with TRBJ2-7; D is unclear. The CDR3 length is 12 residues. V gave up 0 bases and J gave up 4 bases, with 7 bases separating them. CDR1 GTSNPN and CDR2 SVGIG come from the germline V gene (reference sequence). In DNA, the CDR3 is TGTGCCTGGAGTGTGAGCCGTTACGAGCAGTACTTC. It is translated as CAWSVSRYEQYF.

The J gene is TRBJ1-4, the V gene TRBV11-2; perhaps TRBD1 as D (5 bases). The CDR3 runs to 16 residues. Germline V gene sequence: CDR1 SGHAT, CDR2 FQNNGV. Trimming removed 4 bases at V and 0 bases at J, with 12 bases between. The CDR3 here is CASSYKGDPTNEKLFF. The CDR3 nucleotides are TGTGCCAGCAGCTATAAAGGGGATCCAACTAATGAAAAACTGTTTTTT. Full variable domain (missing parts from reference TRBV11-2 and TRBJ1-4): EAGVAQSPRYKIIEKRQSVAFWCNPISGHATLYWYQQILGQGPKLLIQFQNNGVVDDSQLPKDRFSAERLKGVDSTLKIQPAKLEDSAVYLCASSYKGDPTNEKLFFGSGTQLSVL.

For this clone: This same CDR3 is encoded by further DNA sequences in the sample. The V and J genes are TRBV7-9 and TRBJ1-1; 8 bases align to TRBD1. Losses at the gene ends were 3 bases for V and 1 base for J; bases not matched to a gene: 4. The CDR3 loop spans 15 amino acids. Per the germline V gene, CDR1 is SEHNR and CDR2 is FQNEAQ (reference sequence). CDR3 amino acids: CASSLAGTGNTEAFF. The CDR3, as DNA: TGTGCCAGCAGCTTGGCCGGGACAGGGAACACTGAAGCTTTCTTT.